This T cell receptor beta chain was captured by sequencing in a study of CD8+ T cells in alopecia areata (dated by TCRdb to 2017 to 2018). For context, the study as a whole: Treated patients were enrolled in an open-label pilot trial of oral tofacitinib at 5 to 10 mg twice daily for moderate-to-severe alopecia areata. Tofacitinib was given for 6 to 18 months, followed by 6 months of follow-up off drug to assess delayed response and recurrence. Disease severity in treated patients was measured with the SALT score, which quantifies the percentage of affected scalp surface area. The study used high-throughput TCRbeta sequencing to examine T cell clonal expansion in alopecia areata, in both the C3H/HeJ mouse model and human patients. Scalp tissue and sorted CD4+ and CD8+ peripheral blood T cells from patchy and totalis/universalis alopecia areata patients and from healthy controls were covered by human TCRbeta sequencing. Tofacitinib-treated patients had biopsies at baseline and at 4 and 24 weeks of treatment, with a later scalp biopsy in several patients. Clonality in the scalp was compared among normal scalp (n=4), patchy alopecia areata scalp (n=8), and alopecia totalis/universalis scalp (n=8). RNA was extracted with the PAXgene miRNA kit for fixed scalp, the miRNeasy kit for PBMCs, and the RNeasy kit for mouse skin. TCRbeta CDR3 regions were amplified by immunoSEQ multiplex PCR with 35 Vbeta forward and 13 Jbeta reverse primers.

The paper's findings and limits, for the study overall: The treated cohort was small, with a single nonresponder, so links between baseline CD8+ expansion and response need larger studies. Lesional scalp, especially in alopecia totalis/universalis, showed higher clonality and more expanded CD8+ clones than normal scalp, suggesting antigenic drive. Resident alphabeta T cells in normal human skin are also sequenced, complicating scalp TCR repertoire analysis, unlike mouse skin dominated by gammadelta T cells. Many expanded lesional clones persisted in scalp and blood during tofacitinib treatment, which may partly explain relapse after stopping treatment. With tofacitinib, both scalp clonality and the number of expanded CD8+ clones among the top 100 scalp clones went down significantly. Shared TCR sequences between patients were less evident than in mice, which may be partly attributable to HLA diversity in the patient population.

V was cut back by 3 bases and J by 7 bases, leaving a gap of 18 bases between them. Measured from the cysteine to the phenylalanine, the CDR3 is 14 residues long. CDR3 DNA only is kept here, 42 bases in frame from base 1. CDR1 and CDR2 are read off the germline V gene (reference sequence) as GTSNPN and SVGIG. Concerning this clone: There is no known antigen for this receptor. No much larger clone is present one base from it, and per-base qualities are unavailable.

Taken with the paper, the label for time point translates to: around 26 weeks on oral tofacitinib. This specimen's treatment or condition label, per the study, means: oral pan-JAK inhibitor, 5-10 mg twice daily. Lesional scalp punch biopsies and peripheral blood were collected from alopecia areata patients. PBMCs were separated by density centrifugation and stained for CD3, CD4 and CD8, after which CD4+ and CD8+ T cells were sorted on a FACSAria. Library construction relied on the immunoSEQ multiplex PCR assay. RNA was extracted from all samples and reverse transcribed into cDNA, which served as template for TCR sequencing. First-strand cDNA was synthesized with SuperScript III using a 2:1 mix of oligo-dT and random hexamers. Amplification bias was assessed with a synthetic immune receptor repertoire, and residual bias was removed computationally. As for how the authors treated the data: After raw reads were preprocessed to remove errors, the CDR3 was defined following IMGT conventions as running from the conserved cysteine to phenylalanine. Clonality was computed as 1 minus the Shannon entropy, with the entropy normalized by log2 of the number of productive unique TCRs. CD4 or CD8 identity of scalp clones was inferred by cross-referencing scalp TCRbeta sequences with sorted blood CD4 and CD8 repertoires. Sourced from immuneACCESS, this table was stored by TCRdb with only in-frame sequences that have V and J called. A share of the clones is absent; for the studies checked, an unresolved V gene accounts for under half, and the remainder has no known explanation. The V and J calls and clone size were taken over from that table, and D and trimming were inferred from the DNA. The table for this sample lists 110,000 or so clones; less than 70% of them were counted only once. Of the sample, 3% to 4% falls within the top ten clones.

This chain is built from TRBV30 and TRBJ1-1; too little of a D gene remains to name it. This receptor was identified in a human donor with alopecia areata. Sequences were derived from CD4+ T cells sorted from blood, sampled at week 24, from a patient treated with tofacitinib. The DNA sequence reads TGTGCCTGGAGCAGAGGGTCTCGGGCAAATGAAGCTTTCTTT. This is translated as CAWSRGSRANEAFF.